What follows are 13 T cell receptor beta chains derived from one specimen sequenced in a study of blood T cell repertoires in COVID-19. Using immunoSEQ multiplex PCR, the repertoire was profiled, and TCRdb retains in-frame clones only, with some absent. The sample consists of roughly 150,000 clones, 82% of them appearing once. Sequencing used peripheral blood. The receptors come from a woman of 80 years or more with acute or convalescent COVID-19.

The rearrangement joins TRBV11-2 to TRBJ1-1; 9 nucleotides match TRBD1. Germline V lookup: CDR1 SGHAT, CDR2 FQNNGV. The CDR3 has 14 residues. The J segment lost 5 bases and the V segment lost 3 bases, leaving 4 bases of the junction unmatched. CDR3 sequence (DNA): TGTGCCAGCAGCTTGGGACAGGGTAGAACTGAAGCTTTCTTT. Its protein product is CASSLGQGRTEAFF.

The rearrangement joins TRBV5-1 to TRBJ1-2; 8 bases map to TRBD1. The CDR3 sequence is 18 residues long. The V and J ends lost 3 bases and 0 bases, in that order; junction bases with no gene match: 13. Looked up from germline, CDR1 is SGHRS and CDR2 is YFSETQ. CDR3 region: CASSSSPGQAASNYGYTF. CDR3 nucleotide sequence: TGCGCCAGCAGCTCCTCCCCGGGACAGGCCGCCTCTAACTATGGCTACACCTTC.

This chain uses TRBV28 with TRBJ1-2; D gene unclear. The V end lost 1 base, the J end lost 4 bases, and 13 bases lay between the germline ends. This CDR3 spans 15 amino acids. CDR1 MDHEN and CDR2 SYDVKM come from the germline V gene. This CDR3 reads CASSLSVTGGYGYTF. The CDR3 DNA follows: TGTGCCAGCAGTTTATCTGTGACGGGAGGCTATGGCTACACCTTC.

This clone was observed once. The chain joins TRBV7-7 to TRBJ1-3, with D unclear. The CDR3 length is 13 residues. CDR1 is SSHAT and CDR2 is FNYEAQ in the germline V gene (reference sequence). V lost 1 base to trimming and J lost 2 bases, with 3 bases between them. This chain's CDR3 is CASSLDTGNTIYF. CDR3 coding DNA: TGTGCCAGCAGCTTAGACACTGGAAACACCATATATTTT. The entire variable domain, with the rest obtained from reference TRBV7-7 and TRBJ1-3, is as follows: GAGVSQSPRYKVTKRGQDVTLRCDPISSHATLYWYQQALGQGPEFLTYFNYEAQPDKSGLPSDRFSAERPEGSISTLTIQRTEQRDSAMYRCASSLDTGNTIYFGEGSWLTVV.

This clone was found a few times. This sequence joins TRBV24-1 and TRBJ2-6; 8 nucleotides match TRBD1. V trimming: 4 bases; J trimming: 1 base; junction bases outside the gene matches: 8. The CDR3 has 18 residues. CDR1 is KGHDR, CDR2 SFDVKD, per germline. The CDR3 DNA is TGTGCCACCAGTGACCCGACAGGGGAGACATCTGGGGCCAACGTCCTGACTTTC. Its protein product is CATSDPTGETSGANVLTF.

J is TRBJ1-2 and V is TRBV18, with TRBD1 matching over 8 bases. J gave up 2 bases and V 3 bases, and 5 bases lay outside the gene matches. In germline, CDR1 is KGHSH, CDR2 LQKENI. The CDR3 totals 15 residues. CDR3 sequence reads: CASSPRQGQNYGYTF. The DNA for the CDR3 is TGTGCCAGCTCACCGCGACAGGGGCAGAACTATGGCTACACCTTC.

V is TRBV7-2 and J is TRBJ2-1; TRBD2 matches 8 bases. V dropped 5 bases and J dropped 2; count of bases not matched to a gene: 5. Germline V gene lookup returns CDR1 SGHTA and CDR2 FQGNSA. The CDR3 contains 15 residues. The CDR3 protein is CASSPRGGTYNEQFF. The CDR3 DNA sequence: TGTGCCAGCAGCCCCCGGGGGGGCACCTACAATGAGCAGTTCTTC.

The rearrangement uses TRBV5-6 and TRBJ1-1; TRBD1 agrees at 8 bases. The CDR3 consists of 14 residues. V dropped 2 bases and J dropped 1; count of bases not matched to a gene: 1. In germline, CDR1 is SGHDT, CDR2 YYEEEE. The CDR3 bases are TGTGCCAGCAGCTTAGGGACAGGGAACACTGAAGCTTTCTTT. Its protein product is CASSLGTGNTEAFF.

This rearrangement joins TRBV4-2 to TRBJ1-4; D perhaps matches TRBD1 (5 bases). V lost 0 bases to trimming and J lost 7 bases, with 12 bases between them. This CDR3 spans 15 amino acids. Germline values: CDR1 LGHNA, CDR2 YNFKEQ. CDR3 residues: CASSQDLQGFEKLFF. The CDR3 nucleotides read TGTGCCAGCAGCCAAGATCTGCAGGGTTTTGAAAAACTGTTTTTT.

The chain couples TRBV6-2 or TRBV6-3 to TRBJ2-1; 10 bases fit TRBD2. CDR3 length equals 15 residues. Per the germline V gene, CDR1 is MNHEY and CDR2 is SVGEGT. J lost 8 bases, V lost 4 bases, and 8 bases had no gene match. The CDR3 DNA sequence: TGTGCCAGCAGTTTCCTTAGCGGGGGGCACTATGAGCAGTTCTTC. Its protein product is CASSFLSGGHYEQFF.

The genes are TRBV5-1 and TRBJ2-1; D gene ambiguous. The CDR3 has 14 amino acids. Germline V gives CDR1 SGHRS, CDR2 YFSETQ. The ends were cut back, 0 bases at V and 5 bases at J, with 9 bases in the middle. For the CDR3, the DNA is TGCGCCAGCAGCTTGGCTACTTCAAACAATGAGCAGTTCTTC. This codes for CASSLATSNNEQFF.

V and J are TRBV2 and TRBJ1-4; perhaps TRBD1 as D (5 bases). This CDR3 contains 16 residues. The V end was cut by 1 base, the J end by 4 bases, with 13 bases between. CDR1 and CDR2 from the germline V gene are SNHLY and FYNNEI. The CDR3, as DNA: TGTGCCAGCAGTGAAGGGTTCAGGGATCTTAATGAAAAACTGTTTTTT. It yields the protein CASSEGFRDLNEKLFF.

The V gene is TRBV11-1, the J gene TRBJ2-5; D perhaps matches TRBD1 (5 bases). CDR1 is SGHAT, CDR2 FQDESV, per germline (reference sequence). The ends were cut back, 2 bases at V and 5 bases at J, with 18 bases in the middle. The CDR3 is 16 amino acids. The CDR3 protein is CASSLRRQGVRETQYF. DNA for the CDR3: TGTGCCAGCAGCTTAAGAAGGCAGGGTGTGAGGGAGACCCAGTACTTC.